Listed below are T cell receptor beta chains from one sample, sequenced in a study of T cell changes during pregnancy in multiple sclerosis. Only in-frame clones appear in the TCRdb table, and some are missing; sequencing was by immunoSEQ multiplex PCR. The sample holds tens of thousands of clones, 75% to 90% seen once. The sequencing here drew on peripheral blood, taken in the first trimester of pregnancy. The receptors were sampled from a female donor in good health, enrolled as a control in a pregnancy study. CDR3s include the opening cysteine and the closing phenylalanine or tryptophan. D genes are given only for firm matches. A row's size may be missing; if present it is once, few, many or a size class.

v_gene	abundance	d_gene	j_gene	CDR3nt	CDR3aa
TRBV6-5	-	-	TRBJ1-5	TGTGCCAGCGGCGTTACACAGTATAGCAATCAGCCCCAGCATTTT	CASGVTQYSNQPQHF
TRBV2	-	TRBD1	TRBJ2-7	TGTGCCAGCACTATAGGGACAGGGCCCGAGCAGTACTTC	CASTIGTGPEQYF
TRBV5-4	-	-	TRBJ1-1	TGTGCCAGCAGCTTCGAGCTCGAAGCTTTCTTT	CASSFELEAFF
TRBV9	-	-	TRBJ2-1	TGTGCCAGCAGCGTACCGGAGGGTAGCGGACAAAGCTCCTACAATGAGCAGTTCTTC	CASSVPEGSGQSSYNEQFF
TRBV2	-	TRBD1	TRBJ2-7	TGTGCCAGCAGCGTAGACAGGGGCGGTTACGAGCAGTACTTC	CASSVDRGGYEQYF
TRBV6-5	once	-	TRBJ2-1	TGTGCCAGCAGCTATAGCGGTTCCTACAATGAGCAGTTCTTC	CASSYSGSYNEQFF
TRBV11-1	-	-	TRBJ1-1	TGTGCCAGCAGCCCGAGGGGGGGGACTGAAGCTTTCTTT	CASSPRGGTEAFF
TRBV6-1	few	-	TRBJ2-7	TGTGCCAGCAGTGAAGTTCAGGATGCCTCGCACGAGCAGTACTTC	CASSEVQDASHEQYF
TRBV5-8	-	-	TRBJ2-5	TGTGCCAGCACTTTTTATGGGCAGGTTCAAGAGACCCAGTACTTC	CASTFYGQVQETQYF
TRBV30	-	-	TRBJ2-1	TGTGCCTGCCCAATAACCAGGGCCCCCAATGAGCAGTTCTTC	CACPITRAPNEQFF
TRBV5-1	-	-	TRBJ1-1	TGCGCCAGCAGGAAGGACACCTTGAACACTGAAGCTTTCTTT	CASRKDTLNTEAFF
TRBV7-2	-	-	TRBJ2-7	TGTGCCAGCAGCTTAGCCTTCCGCGAGCAGTACTTC	CASSLAFREQYF
TRBV12-5	once	TRBD1	TRBJ1-1	TGTGCTAGTGGCTCCTTGTCGGCAGGGGGTTCTGAAGCTTTCTTT	CASGSLSAGGSEAFF
TRBV19	once	-	TRBJ1-4	TGTGCCAGTAGTATATCTCGCCCAGCGGGCGGAGAAAAACTGTTTTTT	CASSISRPAGGEKLFF
TRBV30	-	-	TRBJ1-6	TGTGCCTGGAGTGTAGTAACGGTAAATTCACCCCTCCACTTT	CAWSVVTVNSPLHF
TRBV9	once	-	TRBJ1-1	TGTGCCAGCAGCGTAGAACAGGGAATGTATGACACTGAAGCTTTCTTT	CASSVEQGMYDTEAFF